The present T cell receptor beta chain was sequenced within a study of T-cell reconstitution after alpha-beta-depleted transplantation in children. Study-level points and caveats: T-cell numbers and diversity, one year after transplant, stemmed largely from T cells that were newly produced.

On this clonotype: Its target is unknown. One junction end does not reproduce the germline sequence, and a read error may be involved.

A library of TCRbeta sequences, prepared with unique molecular identifiers, was generated. TCRdb re-called the PCR reads with MiXCR, one entry per CDR3 protein. The data contain under 850,000 distinct CDR3 sequences, around 12% of them singletons. CDR3 length: 16 amino acids. Germline V gives CDR1 SGHRS, CDR2 YFSETQ. The starting material was PBMCs, obtained before TCRalphabeta/CD19-depleted stem cell transplant. This sequence originates from a girl aged 2 to 10 with congenital amegakaryocytic thrombocytopenia, due to receive a stem cell transplant. The gene calls are TRBV5-1 and TRBJ2-4; TRBD2 matches at 13 bases. CDR3 sequence (DNA): TGCGCCAGCAGCTCCTCCCGACTAGCGGGGGGAAACATTCCGTACTTC. Translation: CASSSSRLAGGNIPYF.